The clone carrying this T cell receptor beta chain occurred many times. What it binds is unknown. Unique molecular identifiers were present in the TCR beta cDNA libraries. MiXCR was run by TCRdb on the PCR reads, yielding one entry per CDR3 protein. The sample records about 150,000 distinct CDR3 sequences, 25% to 35% being singletons. The CDR3 has 16 amino acids. V was pared by 2 bases and J by 4 bases, with 9 bases of the junction left unmatched. Germline assignment: CDR1 SGHAT and CDR2 FQNNGV. This entry comes from a study of post-analysis software for immune sequencing data. Study-wide background: As for disease course, relapsing-remitting, secondary progressive and progressive-relapsing multiple sclerosis were all included. The study's findings and limits: Controls significantly exceeded multiple sclerosis patients in normalized Chao1 diversity. Four or five TRBV segments, TRBV5-6, TRBV5-1 and TRBV20-1 among them, were found more frequent in patients than controls.

The receptor was isolated from a girl under 18 with multiple sclerosis. The V and J genes are TRBV11-2 and TRBJ2-7; 9 positions match TRBD1. Input material: blood. The CDR3 DNA reads TGTGCCAGCAGCTTAACCGGGACAGGGTTTCTATACGAGCAGTACTTC. It encodes CASSLTGTGFLYEQYF.